These T cell receptor beta chains were read from a single sample in a study of OX40 agonist ivuxolimab in advanced cancers. Libraries were prepared by immunoSEQ multiplex PCR; TCRdb keeps only in-frame clonotypes and omits some of them. Of about 85,000 clones detected, approximately 86% appear once; the ten largest clones hold roughly 2%. The material sequenced was CD4+ or CD8+ T cells sorted from blood, taken in a trial of the OX40 agonist ivuxolimab. These receptors were taken from an adult with an advanced solid tumor such as melanoma, head and neck, liver or kidney cancer. Both conserved end residues are part of each CDR3. A D gene is named only where the DNA matches it firmly. Rows may omit the clone size; those that give it use once, few, many or a size class.

cdr3_aa	cdr3_nt	d_call	v_call	clone_size	j_call
CASSLAGDAETQYF	TGTGCCAGCTCACTAGCGGGGGATGCGGAGACCCAGTACTTC	TRBD2	TRBV18	.	TRBJ2-5
CASSLTSGGGYTF	TGTGCCAGCAGCTTAACTAGCGGTGGAGGCTACACCTTC	.	TRBV7-3	.	TRBJ1-2
CASIEVSGEGNRPQHF	TGTGCCAGCATTGAGGTCTCAGGTGAGGGGAATCGGCCCCAGCATTTT	.	TRBV6-1	.	TRBJ1-5
CASSETRSTEAFF	TGTGCCAGCAGTGAAACTCGGTCCACTGAAGCTTTCTTT	.	TRBV2	.	TRBJ1-1
CASSVQKGNIQYF	TGTGCCAGCAGCGTACAGAAGGGAAACATTCAGTACTTC	.	TRBV9	.	TRBJ2-4
CASSQAGYTEAFF	TGTGCCAGCAGCCAAGCAGGGTACACTGAAGCTTTCTTT	.	TRBV5-4	.	TRBJ1-1
CASSTSGSRVVTEAFF	TGTGCCAGCAGCACCTCAGGGAGCAGGGTAGTTACTGAAGCTTTCTTT	.	TRBV5-4	.	TRBJ1-1
CASSISGQRGYTF	TGTGCCAGTAGTATAAGCGGCCAGCGGGGCTACACCTTC	.	TRBV19	.	TRBJ1-2
CASSRRGEAEAFF	TGTGCCAGCAGCCGGCGTGGGGAGGCTGAAGCTTTCTTT	.	TRBV4-2	.	TRBJ1-1
CSVEDGSRGPPYEQYF	TGCAGCGTTGAAGATGGATCGCGGGGGCCCCCCTACGAGCAGTACTTC	.	TRBV29-1	.	TRBJ2-7
CAWSSDRANQFF	TGTGCCTGGAGTAGCGACAGGGCTAATCAGTTCTTC	TRBD1	TRBV30	.	TRBJ2-1
CASSVASGGANTGELFF	TGTGCCAGCAGCGTAGCTAGCGGGGGGGCGAACACCGGGGAGCTGTTTTTT	TRBD2	TRBV9	once	TRBJ2-2
CASSDSRWSANEQYF	TGTGCCAGCAGTGACTCCAGGTGGTCGGCTAACGAGCAGTACTTC	.	TRBV25-1	.	TRBJ2-7
CASSRTGGSHNEQFF	TGTGCCAGCAGCCGGACCGGGGGGTCCCACAATGAGCAGTTCTTC	TRBD2	TRBV7-9	.	TRBJ2-1
CASSLGGSNQPQHF	TGTGCCAGCAGTTTAGGGGGCTCGAATCAGCCCCAGCATTTT	.	TRBV28	.	TRBJ1-5
CASSVPASSGEQYF	TGTGCCAGCAGCGTCCCCGCTTCCTCCGGCGAGCAGTACTTC	.	TRBV7-2	once	TRBJ2-7
CASTVRDRGVIF	TGTGCCAGCACGGTCCGGGACAGGGGAGTTATCTTC	.	TRBV21-1	.	TRBJ2-1
CASSMGDSSEKLFF	TGTGCCAGTAGTATGGGGGACAGCTCTGAAAAACTGTTTTTT	TRBD1	TRBV19	.	TRBJ1-4
CASSLVGSNQPQHF	TGTGCCAGCAGTTTGGTAGGGAGCAATCAGCCCCAGCATTTT	.	TRBV27	.	TRBJ1-5
CASSPSDSGNTIYF	TGTGCCAGCAGTCCCTCAGACTCTGGAAACACCATATATTTT	.	TRBV28	.	TRBJ1-3
CASSAGGNPYNSPLHF	TGTGCCAGCTCGGCGGGGGGCAACCCCTATAATTCACCCCTCCACTTT	.	TRBV18	.	TRBJ1-6
CASSLRATDTQYF	TGTGCCAGCAGCTTGAGGGCCACAGATACGCAGTATTTT	.	TRBV13	few	TRBJ2-3
CATLGEVTDTQYF	TGTGCCACCCTAGGGGAGGTCACAGATACGCAGTATTTT	.	TRBV25-1	.	TRBJ2-3
CASSLAGHVNEAFF	TGCGCCAGCAGCTTGGCGGGACACGTGAATGAAGCTTTCTTT	.	TRBV5-1	.	TRBJ1-1
CASSFSARDILF	TGTGCCAGCAGCTTTTCCGCCCGGGACATCCTATTT	.	TRBV5-6	once	TRBJ1-4
CASGSSGGYYGYTF	TGTGCCAGCGGCTCAAGTGGAGGATACTATGGCTACACCTTC	.	TRBV7-9	few	TRBJ1-2
CATSRDPAEETQYF	TGTGCCACCAGCAGAGATCCGGCAGAAGAGACCCAGTACTTC	.	TRBV15	.	TRBJ2-5
CASSRLGTANTGELFF	TGTGCCAGCAGTCGGCTCGGGACAGCGAACACCGGGGAGCTGTTTTTT	TRBD1	TRBV28	.	TRBJ2-2
CASSEAPLFGGQGNQPQHF	TGTGCCAGCAGTGAAGCGCCTTTGTTTGGTGGACAGGGGAATCAGCCCCAGCATTTT	TRBD1	TRBV2	.	TRBJ1-5
CASRRQAPRDGYTF	TGTGCCAGCCGCCGTCAGGCGCCCAGGGATGGCTACACCTTC	.	TRBV28	.	TRBJ1-2
CASSPGTSAKLQETQYF	TGCGCCAGCAGCCCTGGGACTAGCGCAAAACTACAAGAGACCCAGTACTTC	TRBD2	TRBV5-1	.	TRBJ2-5
CASGVLTSGAVYETQYF	TGTGCCAGCGGGGTGTTGACTAGCGGGGCCGTCTACGAGACCCAGTACTTC	TRBD2	TRBV2	.	TRBJ2-5
CASSLAGGSGNSPLHF	TGCGCCAGCAGCTTGGCCGGGGGTTCTGGTAATTCACCCCTCCACTTT	.	TRBV5-1	few	TRBJ1-6
CASSLSGIAGEQETQYF	TGCGCCAGCAGCTTGAGCGGGATAGCGGGGGAGCAAGAGACCCAGTACTTC	TRBD2	TRBV5-1	.	TRBJ2-5
CASSPPPGLRPSSSYNEQFF	TGTGCCAGCAGCCCACCCCCGGGTCTCAGGCCTTCTAGCTCCTACAATGAGCAGTTCTTC	.	TRBV7-3	.	TRBJ2-1
CSVGQGDTDTQYF	TGCAGCGTGGGACAGGGGGACACAGATACGCAGTATTTT	TRBD1	TRBV29-1	.	TRBJ2-3
CASSLAVETGSYF	TGCGCCAGCAGCTTGGCCGTTGAGACAGGGTCCTACTTC	TRBD1	TRBV5-1	once	TRBJ2-5
CASSSHGGANYGYTF	TGTGCCAGCAGTTCCCATGGGGGAGCTAACTATGGCTACACCTTC	.	TRBV28	.	TRBJ1-2
CASSVELAGVSGEQFF	TGTGCCAGCAGCGTAGAGCTAGCGGGGGTATCTGGTGAGCAGTTCTTC	TRBD2	TRBV9	.	TRBJ2-1
CASSLDALTGGIQPLHF	TGTGCCAGCAGCCTTGATGCTCTAACAGGGGGGATTCAACCCCTCCACTTT	TRBD1	TRBV5-6	once	TRBJ1-6
CASSHHLRQGNSPLHF	TGTGCCAGCAGCCACCACCTCCGACAGGGGAATTCACCCCTCCACTTT	TRBD1	TRBV7-2	.	TRBJ1-6
CASTPSGGVSYNEQFF	TGTGCCAGCACCCCTAGCGGGGGGGTCTCCTACAATGAGCAGTTCTTC	TRBD2	TRBV28	.	TRBJ2-1
CASSSQGVELFF	TGTGCCAGCAGTTCACAGGGTGTGGAGCTGTTTTTT	.	TRBV28	.	TRBJ2-2
CASRMASTPNPHEQYF	TGTGCCAGCAGAATGGCATCGACTCCCAACCCACACGAGCAGTACTTC	.	TRBV27	.	TRBJ2-7
CASSQDREGSGYTF	TGTGCCAGCAGCCAAGATCGGGAAGGGAGCGGCTACACCTTC	.	TRBV4-2	.	TRBJ1-2
CASSADRDNEQFF	TGTGCCAGCAGCGCGGACCGGGACAATGAGCAGTTCTTC	.	TRBV7-7	.	TRBJ2-1
CASRQGQGVYEQYF	TGTGCCAGCAGACAGGGACAGGGGGTCTACGAGCAGTACTTC	TRBD1	TRBV6-5	.	TRBJ2-7
CASSDMAEQYF	TGTGCCAGCAGCGACATGGCCGAGCAGTACTTC	.	TRBV7-2	.	TRBJ2-7
CASSYSTGQGGTQYF	TGTGCCAGCAGTTACTCCACAGGCCAGGGTGGGACCCAGTACTTC	.	TRBV6-5	.	TRBJ2-5
CASSYSTGQDTGELFF	TGTGCCAGCAGTTACTCGACAGGGCAGGACACCGGGGAGCTGTTTTTT	TRBD1	TRBV6-6	once	TRBJ2-2
CASSLGSAGAGYTF	TGCGCCAGCAGCTTGGGCAGCGCCGGTGCTGGCTACACCTTC	.	TRBV5-1	.	TRBJ1-2
CASSSPGRKETQYF	TGTGCCAGCAGCTCACCGGGTCGAAAAGAGACCCAGTACTTC	.	TRBV11-2	few	TRBJ2-5
CATGLAGSIYGEQFF	TGTGCCACCGGACTAGCGGGTTCCATCTACGGGGAGCAGTTCTTC	TRBD2	TRBV19	once	TRBJ2-1
CASSVSLRDGTQYF	TGTGCCAGCAGCGTTAGCCTCAGGGACGGTACGCAGTATTTT	.	TRBV7-2	.	TRBJ2-3
CASSLQGGYGYTF	TGTGCCAGCAGTTTACAGGGAGGCTATGGCTACACCTTC	.	TRBV27	few	TRBJ1-2
CASSLRIRRELSGFYEQYF	TGCGCCAGCAGTCTTAGGATTAGACGTGAACTATCGGGATTTTACGAGCAGTACTTC	.	TRBV23-1	.	TRBJ2-7
CASSQEFLRGIYEQYF	TGTGCCAGCAGCCAAGAATTTCTGCGGGGAATATACGAGCAGTACTTC	.	TRBV4-2	.	TRBJ2-7